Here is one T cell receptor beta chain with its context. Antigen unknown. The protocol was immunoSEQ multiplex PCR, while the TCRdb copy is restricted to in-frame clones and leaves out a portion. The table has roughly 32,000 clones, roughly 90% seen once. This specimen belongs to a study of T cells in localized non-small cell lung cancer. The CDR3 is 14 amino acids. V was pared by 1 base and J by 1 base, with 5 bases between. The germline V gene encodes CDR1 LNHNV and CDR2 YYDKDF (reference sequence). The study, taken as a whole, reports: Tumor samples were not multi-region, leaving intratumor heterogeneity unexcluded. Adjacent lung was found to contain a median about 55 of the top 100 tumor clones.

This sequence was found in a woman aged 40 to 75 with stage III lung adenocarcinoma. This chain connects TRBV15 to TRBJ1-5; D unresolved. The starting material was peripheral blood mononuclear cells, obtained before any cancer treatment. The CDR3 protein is CATSRGLSNQPQHF. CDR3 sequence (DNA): TGTGCCACCAGCAGAGGTCTCAGCAATCAGCCCCAGCATTTT.